This T cell receptor (beta chain) was captured by sequencing in a study of Ad26.COV2.S vaccination and SARS-CoV-2 variants (dated by TCRdb to 2020 to 2023). Context from the whole study: Vaccine-arm donors were drawn from COV1001, a multicentre, randomized, double-blind, placebo-controlled phase I-IIa trial of Ad26.COV2.S in healthy adults. Ad26.COV2.S was administered intramuscularly at 5 x 10^10 or 1 x 10^11 viral particles, either as a single shot or as two shots given 56 days apart. Sequencing of the TCRbeta repertoire served to evaluate the specificity and breadth of SARS-CoV-2-reactive T cell receptors following Ad26.COV2.S vaccination. The TCR-sequenced set comprised about 32 samples: about 19 Ad26.COV2.S vaccine recipients, 5 placebo recipients and 8 SARS-CoV-2 convalescent individuals. Participants in the trial were split at random into five groups of five each, receiving low-dose or high-dose Ad26.COV2.S once or twice, or else placebo on both occasions. Investigators remained blinded to trial group allocation during experiments and outcome assessment.

Its CDR3 holds 12 amino acids, cysteine through phenylalanine. This entry keeps only the CDR3 DNA: 36 bases, framed from base 1. Trimming costs V 8 bases and J 7 bases, and their ends lie 12 bases apart. The study at large found these results: It was noted by the authors that total T cell responses may have been underestimated by the TCR breadth and depth analyses. Spike-specific TCR breadth was higher in Ad26.COV2.S recipients than in placebo recipients (P = 0.0014). Vaccine and placebo recipients had comparable non-spike TCR breadth, which fits with the vaccine containing only spike. The study was not powered to compare responses between vaccine doses or regimens. After vaccination, substantial breadth of spike-specific CD8+ and CD4+ T cell responses was reported.

What this sample's treatment or condition label stands for: roughly 20 received Ad26.COV2.S at low or high dose, single or two shots; about five received placebo; per-sample allocation not given. Repertoires of vaccine and placebo recipients were sequenced from samples taken on day 63 after the first injection. Between 29 July and 7 August 2020, Cohort 1b enrolled approximately 26 adults aged 18-55 years at one site in Boston, USA. Ad26.COV2.S consisted of a replication-incompetent adenovirus type 26 vector by which a prefusion-stabilized SARS-CoV-2 spike protein from the original Wuhan strain was expressed. TCRbeta CDR3 regions were sequenced with the immunoSEQ Assay. After extraction, genomic DNA underwent amplification by bias-controlled multiplex PCR, followed by high-throughput sequencing. The paper's data handling went like this. To quantify the absolute abundance of every unique TCRbeta CDR3 region, sequences were collapsed and filtered. T cell fraction was estimated by normalization of TCRbeta template counts to usable DNA, with usable DNA being measured through amplification of reference genes present in all nucleated cells. Repertoire TCRs were annotated as SARS-CoV-2-specific when V gene, CDR3 amino acid sequence and J gene were exactly matched to a known reactive TCR set. The reference SARS-CoV-2 TCR set came from MIRA and was filtered for enrichment in COVID-19-positive ImmuneCODE repertoires, removing public or cross-reactive TCRs. Using the MIRA antigens, annotated TCRs were further analysed by specific ORF or by position within an ORF. Breadth was defined as the number of annotated unique rearrangements divided by the total number of unique productive rearrangements, and depth was defined as the summed frequency of the annotated unique rearrangements. Two-sided Wilcoxon rank-sum tests were used to compare TCR breadth between groups. In TCRdb, the immuneACCESS table is reduced to in-frame sequences with V and J assigned. These tables do not hold every clone; where another copy was compared, an unresolved V gene accounts for under half, and the others remain unexplained. The V and J calls and the clone size are those of that table, but D and trimming were determined from the DNA. For this sample the table gives about 680,000 clones, of which 89% were detected only once. 1.5% of the sample rests with the top ten.

Details on this clone: Its antigen is not yet known. Base qualities are not at hand, and no much larger clone is one base apart.

The rearrangement combines TRBV12-3 or TRBV12-4 with TRBJ1-5; the D gene cannot be named for sure. The receptor was derived from a person aged 18-60 years who received the Ad26.COV2.S COVID-19 vaccine or a placebo. This material consisted of peripheral blood, taken in a trial of Ad26.COV2.S vaccine versus placebo. CDR3 loop: CASGGLGQPQHF. In nucleotides, the sequence is TGTGCCAGCGGTGGACTGGGACAGCCCCAGCATTTT.